The source of this TCR beta chain is a study of T cell responses to AZD1222 COVID-19 vaccine listed by TCRdb under 2021. Regarding the research as a whole: AZD1222 recipients whose second dose came at about 4 weeks and those whose second dose came at about 12 weeks were combined into one group, since spike-specific TCR depth and breadth did not differ between the two schedules. Enrollment into the trials was organized by age into subgroups of 18-55, 56-69 and 70-plus years, and those subgroups contained roughly 150, 30 and 60 TCR-sequenced participants, respectively. A total of about 230 trial participants underwent TCR sequencing, of whom 200 to 220 received two doses of AZD1222 and about 25 received two doses of the MenACWY control vaccine. The full study reports these points: The whole spike protein was spanned by vaccine-associated CD4 TCRs, and dominant responses were seen in regions 160-218 and 743-854. A significant rise in spike-specific TCR breadth and depth was observed after two AZD1222 doses relative to day 0 and relative to MenACWY recipients. Reportedly, close to half of the unique spike-specific TCRs recognized epitopes lying outside the regions that are mutated in the B.1.351 and B.1.1.7 variants. The 56-69-year group was small, and its depth increase did not reach significance, likely because of low power. Participants were mostly white British and included more females than males, and it was suggested by the authors that clonal diversity may have been underestimated. Conclusions about previously exposed vaccinees are limited because only six or seven AZD1222 recipients were SARS-CoV-2 seropositive at baseline. Because no day 14 peak-response samples were available, repertoires were characterized only after the peak T cell response.

This clone has just a few counts. What this receptor recognizes is not known. No base qualities exist here, and no much larger clone lies one base off it. The CDR3 regions of human TCRbeta chains were subjected to immunosequencing. Per the authors' processing: TCRs in the repertoires were compared against a reference library of SARS-CoV-2-specific TCRs that had been generated with the MIRA antigen-specificity platform. Breadth was defined as the fraction of unique TCRs that were SARS-CoV-2-associated, and depth was defined as the fraction of total T cells that were SARS-CoV-2-associated. Using the MIRA data, each spike-specific TCR was assigned both to the spike region to which the TCR was reactive and to a CD4 or CD8 class. Log10-transformed breadth and depth values were compared by one-way ANOVA with Sidak's multiple comparisons tests. In its TCRdb copy, this immuneACCESS table keeps in-frame sequences only and misses some clones. Where compared with another copy, unresolved V genes explain less than half of these, and the others have no known cause. Clone size and V and J calls were adopted from that table, with D and trimming inferred from the DNA. The sample records 150,000 or so clones, 85% to 95% of which are singletons. Over 8% of the sample goes to the ten largest clones.

The sample's time point label, in plain terms: baseline before first vaccination. Vaccinee samples came from UK trials COV001 and COV002, including a single-blind randomized controlled phase 2/3 trial of AZD1222 (ChAdOx1 nCoV-19) in healthy adults. For TCRbeta chain sequencing, PBMC samples from trial participants were taken at day 0 and at day 28 after the second dose. CDR1 and CDR2, per the germline V gene (reference sequence), are LGHDT and YNNKEL. The trim is 1 base for V and 7 bases for J, with a gap of 11 bases between the germline ends. Spanning cysteine to phenylalanine, the CDR3 consists of 14 amino acids. Solely the CDR3 DNA is kept, with 42 bases framed from the first base.

Sequenced here: peripheral blood, sampled on day 0 of AZD1222 vaccination. The receptor's source is an adult in good health. The chain is made from TRBV3-1 (or the pseudogene TRBV3-2) and TRBJ1-5, with the D gene call left open. The CDR3 amino acid sequence is: CASSQAWEAQPQHF. The DNA reads as follows: TGTGCCAGCAGCCAAGCTTGGGAGGCCCAGCCCCAGCATTTT.